These T cell receptor beta chains were read from a single sample in a study of a mutant IDH1 vaccine in newly diagnosed glioma. Clones were sequenced by immunoSEQ multiplex PCR, and TCRdb holds only the in-frame ones, with some missing. The sample yields around 50,000 clones, approximately 84% seen once. These receptors have no identified antigens. This material consisted of PBMCs, taken from a glioma patient whose treatment included an IDH1 peptide vaccine. The origin of the receptors is a woman in her 30s with glioma. Some clones in this sample may be carry-over from other donors' samples. Each CDR3 is given with its conserved first and last residue. A D gene is named only where the DNA matches it firmly. The listing skips clone size in some rows; elsewhere it reads once, few, many or a size class.

>-|TRBJ1-1|TRBV13|-
CASMSPFDTEAFF
TGTGCCAGTATGTCCCCCTTTGACACTGAAGCTTTCTTT
>-|TRBJ1-1|TRBV7-9|-
CASSFQGSGDTEAFF
TGTGCCAGCAGCTTTCAGGGTTCGGGGGACACTGAAGCTTTCTTT
>-|TRBJ1-1|TRBV19|-
CASSISSGGFSEAFF
TGTGCCAGTAGTATATCATCGGGGGGCTTCTCTGAAGCTTTCTTT
>-|TRBJ1-3|TRBV27|once
CASSASIGNTIYF
TGTGCCAGCAGCGCCTCTATTGGAAACACCATATATTTT
>-|TRBJ2-5|TRBV9|-
CASSVNYETGQETQYF
TGTGCCAGCAGCGTTAACTATGAGACAGGACAAGAGACCCAGTACTTC
>TRBD1|TRBJ2-7|TRBV18|-
CASSPLPPGQGNEQYF
TGTGCCAGCTCACCACTACCTCCGGGACAGGGAAACGAGCAGTACTTC
>-|TRBJ1-5|TRBV2|-
CASSEAGGPNAPQHF
TGTGCCAGCAGTGAAGCCGGCGGGCCCAACGCGCCCCAGCATTTT
>TRBD1|TRBJ1-2|TRBV29-1|-
CSAMTGSNYGYTF
TGCAGCGCCATGACAGGGTCAAACTATGGCTACACCTTC
>-|TRBJ1-1|TRBV2|few
CASSVVRNTEAFF
TGTGCCAGCAGTGTTGTAAGGAACACTGAAGCTTTCTTT
>-|TRBJ2-7|TRBV28|-
CASSLVGGYEQYF
TGTGCCAGCAGTTTAGTGGGTGGGTACGAGCAGTACTTC
>TRBD1|TRBJ1-2|TRBV2|-
CASTHRTGAARGGYTF
TGTGCCAGCACCCACAGGACAGGGGCGGCCCGGGGTGGCTACACCTTC
>-|TRBJ2-7|TRBV15|-
CATSRRAGLPPYEQYF
TGTGCCACCAGCAGACGCGCGGGACTGCCGCCCTACGAGCAGTACTTC
>-|TRBJ2-2|TRBV14|-
CASSQLRFPSAGELFF
TGTGCCAGCAGCCAACTCCGGTTCCCCTCGGCCGGGGAGCTGTTTTTT
>TRBD1|TRBJ1-2|TRBV6-5|-
CASTQQGAGNYGYTF
TGTGCCAGCACACAACAGGGGGCAGGCAACTATGGCTACACCTTC
>TRBD1|TRBJ2-2|TRBV4-1|-
CASSAGQGSGELFF
TGCGCCAGCAGCGCAGGACAGGGGAGCGGGGAGCTGTTTTTT
>TRBD2|TRBJ2-2|TRBV7-9|-
CASSSPISTSATGELFF
TGTGCCAGCAGCTCACCCATTTCGACTAGCGCCACCGGGGAGCTGTTTTTT
>-|TRBJ2-3|TRBV30|-
CAWSVSPSATDTQYF
TGTGCCTGGAGTGTTTCGCCGTCGGCCACAGATACGCAGTATTTT
>-|TRBJ2-1|TRBV11-1|-
CASSFGRAEQFF
TGTGCCAGCAGCTTTGGGCGGGCCGAGCAGTTCTTC
>-|TRBJ1-2|TRBV4-1|-
CASSQERGYYGYTF
TGCGCCAGCAGCCAAGAAAGGGGGTACTATGGCTACACCTTC
>-|TRBJ1-5|TRBV2|few
CASNLAGDNQPQHF
TGTGCCAGCAATCTGGCAGGTGACAATCAGCCCCAGCATTTT
>TRBD1|TRBJ2-5|TRBV5-1|-
CASSLGQGMETQYF
TGCGCCAGCAGCTTAGGACAGGGGATGGAGACCCAGTACTTC
>-|TRBJ1-1|TRBV28|-
CASSPLGQENTEAFF
TGTGCCAGCAGTCCCCTAGGGCAGGAGAACACTGAAGCTTTCTTT
>TRBD2|TRBJ2-3|TRBV5-6|-
CASSRTSGRVSDTQYF
TGTGCCAGCAGCCGGACTAGCGGGAGGGTCTCAGATACGCAGTATTTT
>-|TRBJ2-7|TRBV7-6|-
CASSLGSPPYEQYF
TGTGCCAGCAGCTTAGGGTCCCCCCCCTACGAGCAGTACTTC
>-|TRBJ2-2|TRBV13|-
CASIDRDKNTGELFF
TGTGCCAGCATTGACCGGGACAAGAACACCGGGGAGCTGTTTTTT
>-|TRBJ1-5|TRBV19|-
CATGHRNQPQHF
TGTGCCACCGGACACCGCAATCAGCCCCAGCATTTT
>TRBD1|TRBJ1-2|TRBV4-1|-
CASSQAPPPRTGGYGYTF
TGCGCCAGCAGCCAAGCCCCCCCGCCCCGGACAGGTGGATATGGCTACACCTTC
>-|TRBJ2-5|TRBV4-1|-
CASSQVASETQYF
TGCGCCAGCAGCCAAGTGGCATCCGAGACCCAGTACTTC
>-|TRBJ2-2|TRBV11-2|-
CASSLKIAGELFF
TGTGCCAGCAGCTTAAAGATAGCCGGGGAGCTGTTTTTT
>-|TRBJ2-7|TRBV27|-
CASSLWGSSYEQYF
TGTGCCAGCAGTTTATGGGGTAGTAGCTACGAGCAGTACTTC
>TRBD1|TRBJ2-7|TRBV10-3|-
CAISSGTGASYEQYF
TGTGCCATCAGTTCCGGGACAGGGGCCTCCTACGAGCAGTACTTC
>-|TRBJ2-1|TRBV11-3|-
CASSLGAGIHNEQFF
TGTGCCAGCAGCTTAGGGGCAGGGATTCACAATGAGCAGTTCTTC
>TRBD2|TRBJ2-7|TRBV27|-
CASSFNPAGGDYEQYF
TGTGCCAGCAGTTTCAACCCCGCTGGGGGGGACTACGAGCAGTACTTC
>-|TRBJ1-2|TRBV6-1|-
CASTTDPNYGYTF
TGTGCCAGCACGACGGATCCTAACTATGGCTACACCTTC
>TRBD2|TRBJ2-7|TRBV6-6|-
CASSYSGLAGDEQYF
TGTGCCAGCAGTTACTCTGGGCTAGCGGGGGACGAGCAGTACTTC
>-|TRBJ1-3|TRBV27|-
CASSLSASRNTIYF
TGTGCCAGCAGTTTATCAGCCAGTAGAAACACCATATATTTT
>TRBD2|TRBJ2-5|TRBV13|once
CASSPRLAGRQETQYF
TGTGCCAGCAGCCCAAGACTAGCGGGTAGACAAGAGACCCAGTACTTC
>TRBD2|TRBJ2-1|TRBV10-3|-
CAIGTSGTNEQFF
TGTGCCATCGGCACTAGCGGGACCAATGAGCAGTTCTTC
>-|TRBJ1-3|TRBV13|-
CASSRPFEGSGNTIYF
TGTGCCAGCAGCCGGCCATTTGAAGGCTCTGGAAACACCATATATTTT
>-|TRBJ2-7|TRBV9|-
CASSPRTGSSYEQYF
TGTGCCAGCAGCCCACGGACGGGAAGCTCCTACGAGCAGTACTTC
>-|TRBJ1-1|TRBV28|-
CASSLAARNTEAFF
TGTGCCAGCAGTTTGGCTGCCAGGAACACTGAAGCTTTCTTT
>-|TRBJ2-5|TRBV6-1|-
CASKRVETQYF
TGTGCCAGCAAAAGGGTGGAGACCCAGTACTTC
>TRBD2|TRBJ2-1|TRBV2|-
CASRPLAGGWNEQFF
TGTGCCAGCAGGCCATTAGCGGGAGGTTGGAATGAGCAGTTCTTC
>-|TRBJ2-2|TRBV29-1|-
CSVSPAAGLNTGELFF
TGCAGCGTTTCTCCTGCGGCGGGACTCAACACCGGGGAGCTGTTTTTT
>-|TRBJ2-2|TRBV19|-
CASSVAGSGNTGELFF
TGTGCCAGTAGTGTCGCCGGTAGCGGAAACACCGGGGAGCTGTTTTTT
>-|TRBJ1-1|TRBV10-3|-
CATALMGDTEAFF
TGTGCCACCGCCCTAATGGGGGACACTGAAGCTTTCTTT
>TRBD1|TRBJ2-7|TRBV5-8|-
CASSSQGVEGEQYF
TGTGCCAGCAGCTCCCAGGGGGTCGAAGGCGAGCAGTACTTC
>-|TRBJ1-1|TRBV4-1|few
CASSQDRGGSNAEAFF
TGCGCCAGCAGCCAAGATCGGGGCGGCTCGAACGCTGAAGCTTTCTTT
>-|TRBJ1-3|TRBV6-5|once
CASSYSPSGNTIYF
TGTGCCAGCAGTTACAGCCCCTCTGGAAACACCATATATTTT
>-|TRBJ2-7|TRBV1|-
CTSSAVLESYEQYF
TGCACCAGCAGCGCTGTATTGGAATCCTACGAGCAGTACTTC
>-|TRBJ2-5|TRBV19|-
CASSADYQETQYF
TGTGCCAGTAGTGCAGATTACCAAGAGACCCAGTACTTC
>TRBD1|TRBJ2-7|TRBV5-6|-
CASSITGTGPLQQYF
TGTGCCAGCAGCATAACCGGGACAGGGCCTCTTCAGCAGTACTTC
>-|TRBJ1-1|TRBV6-1|-
CASSPTVNTEAFF
TGTGCCAGCTCCCCGACGGTGAACACTGAAGCTTTCTTT
>TRBD1|TRBJ2-7|TRBV27|-
CATRGTGGNEQYF
TGTGCCACCAGGGGGACAGGGGGCAACGAGCAGTACTTC
>-|TRBJ1-1|TRBV9|-
CASSVRSEGTEAFF
TGTGCCAGCAGCGTACGTTCGGAGGGAACTGAAGCTTTCTTT
>TRBD2|TRBJ2-1|TRBV10-3|-
CAISANPGTSGTPGNEQFF
TGTGCCATCAGTGCCAACCCAGGGACTAGCGGGACCCCTGGGAATGAGCAGTTCTTC
>-|TRBJ1-4|TRBV7-6|few
CASSLAATAQGKLFF
TGTGCCAGCAGCTTAGCTGCCACAGCCCAAGGGAAACTGTTTTTT
>-|TRBJ2-2|TRBV7-8|-
CASSPDRWAGSGELFF
TGTGCCAGCAGCCCCGATCGTTGGGCCGGGTCCGGGGAGCTGTTTTTT
>-|TRBJ1-3|TRBV10-3|-
CAISPTLTDGNTIYF
TGTGCCATCAGTCCTACCTTGACAGACGGAAACACCATATATTTT